These T cell receptor beta chains were read from a single sample in a study of T cells in Graves' hyperthyroidism and ophthalmopathy. Each CDR3 protein gets one entry after TCRdb re-called the multiplex PCR reads with MiXCR. The repertoire holds some 760,000 distinct CDR3 sequences, with 12% to 15% as singletons. Sequencing input: blood. These receptors were collected from a young woman with Graves' hyperthyroidism. Both conserved end residues are part of each CDR3. D genes are given only for firm matches. Only part of the rows carry a size: once, few, many, or a class if the clone is expanded.

J gene | clone size | D gene | V gene | CDR3 protein | CDR3 DNA
TRBJ2-3 | few | TRBD1 | TRBV13 | CASSTRGRGGVSPLPLSTDTRYF | TGTGCCAGCAGCACCCGGGGTCGAGGGGGCGTTTCCCCACTTCCCCTAAGCACAGATACGCGGTATTTT
TRBJ2-2 | many | TRBD2 | TRBV11-2 | CASSPGRLAGEEYTGELFF | TGTGCCAGCAGCCCTGGGCGACTAGCGGGAGAGGAATACACCGGGGAGCTGTTTTTT
TRBJ2-1 | many | TRBD2 | TRBV20-1 | CSARDQGGRFWNEQFF | TGCAGTGCTAGAGATCAAGGCGGGAGGTTTTGGAATGAGCAGTTCTTC
TRBJ1-1 | NA | NA | TRBV6-1 | CASSEPRGDTEAFF | TGTGCCAGCAGTGAACCGAGGGGGGACACTGAAGCTTTCTTT
TRBJ2-7 | many | TRBD1 | TRBV20-1 | CSATPGTGSHEQYF | TGCAGTGCGACCCCCGGGACAGGGTCCCACGAGCAGTACTTC
TRBJ2-1 | NA | NA | TRBV4-1 | CASSQLGLGTNEQFF | TGCGCCAGCAGCCAATTAGGACTCGGAACGAATGAGCAGTTCTTC
TRBJ1-2 | many | TRBD1 | TRBV12-3/TRBV12-4 | CASSSLKTGRNYGYTF | TGTGCCAGCAGTTCCCTAAAGACAGGGCGAAACTATGGCTACACCTTC
TRBJ2-3 | many | NA | TRBV6-2/TRBV6-3 | CASSRQPSTDTQYF | TGTGCCAGCAGTCGACAGCCTAGCACAGATACGCAGTATTTT
TRBJ2-7 | NA | TRBD2 | TRBV27 | CAGSFHSTSGSYEQYF | TGTGCCGGCAGTTTCCACTCCACTAGCGGGAGCTACGAGCAGTACTTC
TRBJ1-1 | NA | NA | TRBV29-1 | CSAAHLRTTREWAFF | TGCAGCGCAGCCCATCTAAGGACTACCCGGGAGTGGGCTTTCTTT
TRBJ2-3 | many | TRBD2 | TRBV7-2 | CASSLTTSVHTDTQYF | TGTGCCAGCAGCTTAACGACTAGCGTACATACAGATACGCAGTATTTT
TRBJ2-3 | many | NA | TRBV7-9 | CASSLLALGQRTDTQYF | TGTGCCAGCAGCTTACTCGCCTTGGGACAACGCACAGATACGCAGTATTTT
TRBJ2-5 | NA | NA | TRBV14 | CASSQGLHLGETQYF | TGTGCCAGCAGCCAAGGTTTACACCTGGGGGAGACCCAGTACTTC
TRBJ2-1 | NA | NA | TRBV6-2/TRBV6-3 | CASSVAPHNEQFF | TGTGCCAGCAGTGTGGCCCCACACAATGAGCAGTTCTTC
TRBJ2-7 | NA | NA | TRBV6-2/TRBV6-3 | CASSYGVGQHYEQYF | TGTGCCAGCAGTTACGGTGTTGGACAACACTACGAGCAGTACTTC
TRBJ2-3 | NA | TRBD2 | TRBV7-9 | CASSAGTSGTSTDTQYF | TGTGCCAGCAGCGCCGGGACTAGCGGAACTAGCACAGATACGCAGTATTTT
TRBJ1-5 | many | TRBD1 | TRBV10-3 | CAISEQQGQPQHF | TGTGCCATCAGTGAACAACAGGGGCAGCCCCAGCATTTT
TRBJ2-7 | many | TRBD2 | TRBV30 | CAWKKREVPYEQYF | TGTGCCTGGAAGAAGCGGGAGGTCCCCTACGAGCAGTACTTC
TRBJ2-2 | few | NA | TRBV9 | CASTGGGSGNRELFF | TGTGCCAGCACGGGCGGGGGCAGTGGGAACCGGGAGCTGTTTTTT
TRBJ1-2 | many | NA | TRBV12-3/TRBV12-4 | CASRSTWYGYTF | TGTGCCAGCAGGTCTACATGGTATGGCTACACCTTC
TRBJ2-3 | NA | TRBD2 | TRBV9 | CASSVGNSGRSDTQYF | TGTGCCAGCAGCGTAGGTAATAGCGGGAGATCAGATACGCAGTATTTT
TRBJ1-2 | many | NA | TRBV7-9 | CASSFPIGMGGYTF | TGTGCCAGCAGCTTTCCGATCGGGATGGGTGGCTACACCTTC